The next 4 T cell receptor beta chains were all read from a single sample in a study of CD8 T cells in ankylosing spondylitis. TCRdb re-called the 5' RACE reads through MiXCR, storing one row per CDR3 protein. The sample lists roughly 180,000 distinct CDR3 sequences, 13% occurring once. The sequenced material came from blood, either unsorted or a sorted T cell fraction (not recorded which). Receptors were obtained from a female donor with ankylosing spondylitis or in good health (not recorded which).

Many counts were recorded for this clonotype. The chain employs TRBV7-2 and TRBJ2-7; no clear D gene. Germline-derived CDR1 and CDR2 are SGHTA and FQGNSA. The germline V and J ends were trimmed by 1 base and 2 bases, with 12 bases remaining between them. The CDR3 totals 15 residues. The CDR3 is CASSLVLDNAYEQYF. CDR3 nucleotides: TGTGCCAGCAGCTTAGTTCTTGACAATGCCTACGAGCAGTACTTC.

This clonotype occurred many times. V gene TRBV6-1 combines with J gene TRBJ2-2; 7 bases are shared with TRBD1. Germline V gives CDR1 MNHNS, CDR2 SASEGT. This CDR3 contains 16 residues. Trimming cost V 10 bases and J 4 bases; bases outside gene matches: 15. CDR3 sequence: CATATIQGTPTGELFF. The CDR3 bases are TGTGCCACCGCTACTATACAGGGGACCCCCACCGGGGAGCTGTTTTTT.

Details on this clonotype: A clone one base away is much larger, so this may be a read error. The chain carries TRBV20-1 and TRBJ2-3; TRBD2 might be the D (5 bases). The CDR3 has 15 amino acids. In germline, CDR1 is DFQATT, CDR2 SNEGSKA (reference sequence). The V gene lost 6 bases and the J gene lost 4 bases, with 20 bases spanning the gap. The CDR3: CSAEPWVGAADTQYF. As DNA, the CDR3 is TGCAGTGCCGAACCCTGGGTGGGAGCTGCAGATACGCAGTATTTT.

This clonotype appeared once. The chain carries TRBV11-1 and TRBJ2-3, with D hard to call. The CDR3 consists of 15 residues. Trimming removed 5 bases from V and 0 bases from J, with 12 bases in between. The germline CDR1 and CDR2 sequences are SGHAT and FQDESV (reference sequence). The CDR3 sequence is CASSVPSGSTDTQYF. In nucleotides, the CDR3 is TGTGCCAGCAGCGTCCCTTCGGGTAGCACAGATACGCAGTATTTT. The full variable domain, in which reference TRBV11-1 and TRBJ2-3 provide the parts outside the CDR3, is EAEVAQSPRYKITEKSQAVAFWCDPISGHATLYWYRQILGQGPELLVQFQDESVVDDSQLPKDRFSAERLKGVDSTLKIQPAELGDSAMYLCASSVPSGSTDTQYFGPGTRLTVL.